This T cell receptor (beta chain) was sequenced during a study of metastatic and nonmetastatic thyroid tumors. Looking at the study overall: Across peripheral blood and tumor or nodule tissue samples taken from malignant and benign thyroid patients, the repertoires were compared with one another.

This clone was counted many times. Its matching antigen is unknown. From the PCR reads, TCRdb re-called clones with MiXCR. The table lists over 20,000 clones, about 24% of them singletons, with less than 15% in the top ten. No patient had received any treatment before thyroid surgery. General observations from the study: Benign nodules reportedly had significantly lower TCR beta diversity than malignant thyroid tumors in blood and tumor.

The CDR3 contains 13 residues. Trimming took off 4 bases at V and 3 bases at J, with 7 bases between the two ends. Germline values: CDR1 LGHNA, CDR2 YSLEER. This TCR was sampled from a male donor with papillary thyroid cancer or a benign thyroid nodule (not recorded which). Some clones in this sample may be carry-over from other donors' samples. Sequencing used tumor tissue. The chain is built from TRBV4-3 and TRBJ1-3; D call uncertain. The CDR3 spells CASSPRDGNTIYF. The CDR3 bases are TGCGCCAGCAGCCCCCGGGATGGAAACACCATATATTTT.